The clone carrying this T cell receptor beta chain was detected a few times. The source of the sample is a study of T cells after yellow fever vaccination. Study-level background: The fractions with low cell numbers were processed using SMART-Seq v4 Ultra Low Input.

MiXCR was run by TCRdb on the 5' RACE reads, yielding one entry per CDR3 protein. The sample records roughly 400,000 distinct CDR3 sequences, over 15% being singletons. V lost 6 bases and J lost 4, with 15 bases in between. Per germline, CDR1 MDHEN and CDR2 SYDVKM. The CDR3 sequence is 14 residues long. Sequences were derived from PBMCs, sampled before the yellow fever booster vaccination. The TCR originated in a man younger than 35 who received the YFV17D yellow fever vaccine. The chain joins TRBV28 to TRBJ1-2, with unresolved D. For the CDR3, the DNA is TGTGCCAGCAGCTCTCTCGGGAAGCTCTATGGCTACACCTTC. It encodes CASSSLGKLYGYTF.